These 27 T cell receptor beta chains share one sample of origin, sequenced in a study of blood T cells in healthy people across ages. For the second PCR, which ran for about 6 to 11 cycles, a sample-barcoded 5' primer and a J-beta primer mix were used. One entry per CDR3 protein results from TCRdb running MiXCR on the 5' RACE reads. Of about 1 million distinct CDR3 sequences listed, under 45% are singletons. The source material was blood. The receptors come from a woman aged 60-75 years in good health.

The V and J genes are TRBV12-3 or TRBV12-4 and TRBJ2-5; 9 bases match TRBD2. The CDR3 contains 15 residues. With 6 bases clipped from V and 11 bases from J, the junction kept 16 bases outside the gene matches. The DNA for the CDR3 is TGTGCCAGCAGCTCGACTAGCGGCCTCTACAATGAGCAGTACTTC. Translating gives CASSSTSGLYNEQYF.

This clonotype appeared once. The chain couples TRBV11-2 to TRBJ2-7; D remains unclear. Germline V gene data show CDR1 as SGHAT and CDR2 as FQNNGV. V lost 0 bases and J lost 2, with 14 bases in between. CDR3 length: 16 amino acids. The CDR3 reads CASSLDLPARTYEQYF. CDR3 nucleotide sequence: TGTGCCAGCAGCTTAGATCTTCCTGCGAGGACCTACGAGCAGTACTTC.

This clonotype was counted between two and nine times. The chain has TRBV6-5 and TRBJ2-7; D perhaps matches TRBD2 (6 bases). Germline CDR1 is MNHEY and CDR2 is SVGAGI. The CDR3 runs to 13 residues. Trimming stripped 2 bases from V and 6 bases from J, with 11 bases between. The CDR3 DNA reads TGTGCCAGCAGTTACCCCCGGGGGAGCGAGCAGTACTTC. It yields the protein CASSYPRGSEQYF.

J is TRBJ2-7 and V is TRBV20-1; D could derive from TRBD1 or TRBD2 (5 bases each). V lost 3 bases and J 2 bases, leaving 11 bases between the germline ends. Looked up from germline, CDR1 is DFQATT and CDR2 is SNEGSKA (reference sequence). This CDR3 has 13 residues. In DNA form, the CDR3 reads TGCAGTGCTAGTGGGGACCAGCCCTACGAGCAGTACTTC. Its translation: CSASGDQPYEQYF.

This clonotype has a handful of counts. J is TRBJ2-1 and V is TRBV19; TRBD1 agrees at 7 bases. The CDR3 is made up of 18 amino acids. V gave up 2 bases and J gave up 6 bases; unmatched junction bases: 16. Germline CDR1 reads LNHDA; CDR2 reads SQIVND (reference sequence). CDR3 sequence reads: CASSIKGVGGLGSNEQFF. For the CDR3, the DNA is TGTGCCAGTAGTATAAAGGGGGTAGGGGGCTTGGGAAGCAATGAGCAGTTCTTC.

The chain is built from TRBV4-1 and TRBJ2-2; TRBD2 matches 10 bases. The trim removed 0 bases at V and 7 bases at J, leaving 8 bases unmatched. The CDR3 length is 17 residues. Germline CDR1 MGHRA, CDR2 YSYEKL. CDR3 nucleotide sequence: TGCGCCAGCAGCCAAGAATCTAGCGGGAGATTTGGCGGGGAGCTGTTTTTT. Residues: CASSQESSGRFGGELFF.

This clonotype was seen only a few times. The V and J genes are TRBV29-1 and TRBJ2-4; the D is unclear. CDR1 is SQVTM, CDR2 ANQGSEA, per germline. The CDR3 contains 11 residues. Trimming stripped 7 bases from V and 5 bases from J, with 9 bases between. The chain's CDR3 is CSGWVQNIQYF. CDR3 in DNA: TGCAGCGGCTGGGTCCAAAACATTCAGTACTTC.

J is TRBJ2-7 and V is TRBV20-1; TRBD2 aligns across 10 bases. V lost 2 bases, J lost 2 bases, and 3 bases stayed unmatched. CDR3 size: 14 residues. Germline V gene data show CDR1 as DFQATT and CDR2 as SNEGSKA (reference sequence). CDR3 region: CSARPSGRAYEQYF. CDR3 in DNA: TGCAGTGCTAGACCAAGCGGGAGGGCCTACGAGCAGTACTTC.

The chain carries TRBV12-3 or TRBV12-4 and TRBJ2-1; 7 nucleotides align to TRBD2. V shed 7 bases, J shed 11 bases, and the junction held 8 bases outside the gene matches. The CDR3 runs to 12 residues. The CDR3 DNA is TGTGCCAGCACCCCCGGGGGGAATAAGCAGTTCTTC. Translating gives CASTPGGNKQFF.

The CDR3 spells CASRRDILGTQYF. The CDR3, as DNA: TGTGCCAGCAGGCGGGATATTTTAGGGACCCAGTACTTC. The chain couples TRBV6-5 to TRBJ2-7; D is perhaps TRBD2 (6 bases). The J call could be wrong; TRBJ2-5 is a better fit for the DNA end. Germline assignment: CDR1 MNHEY and CDR2 SVGAGI. The CDR3 is 13 residues long.

The genes are TRBV5-6 and TRBJ2-5, with 7 bases lining up with TRBD2. Germline CDR1 is SGHDT and CDR2 is YYEEEE. V lost 1 base and J lost 5; bases outside the gene matches: 8. The CDR3 covers 15 residues. The CDR3 coding sequence is TGTGCCAGCAGCTTGTACAAACTGGGAGGGGAGACCCAGTACTTC. This gives the protein CASSLYKLGGETQYF.

The V call is TRBV10-3, the J call TRBJ2-1; 9 nucleotides align to TRBD2. The junction had 9 bases not matched to a gene; V was cut back by 7 bases and J by 5 bases. This CDR3 is 15 amino acids long. In germline, CDR1 is ENHRY, CDR2 SYGVKD. The CDR3 DNA follows: TGTGCCATCAACCCCGTGACTAGCGGAAACAATGAGCAGTTCTTC. Its protein is CAINPVTSGNNEQFF.

J is TRBJ2-5 and V is TRBV7-9; D gene ambiguous. Germline CDR1 reads SEHNR; CDR2 reads FQNEAQ (reference sequence). This CDR3 has 12 residues. V lost 1 base and J lost 11, with 11 bases in between. The CDR3, as DNA: TGTGCCAGCAGCTTAGGGGGTGTTCCGCAGTACTTC. Translation: CASSLGGVPQYF.

At least ten counts were recorded for this clonotype. One end of the junction does not line up with germline, which may come from a read error. This rearrangement joins TRBV25-1 to TRBJ2-3, with no clear D. Germline lookup yields CDR1 MGHDK and CDR2 SYGVNS. This CDR3 contains 14 residues. CDR3: CASSRAGSTDTQYF. Here the CDR3 DNA reads TGCGCCAGCAGCCGGGCAGGCAGCACAGATACGCAGTATTTT.

The chain recombines TRBV6-1 with TRBJ2-1; 7 nucleotides match TRBD2. The CDR3 spans 18 residues. Trimming took 6 bases from V and 0 from J; bases not matched to a gene: 14. Germline values: CDR1 MNHNS, CDR2 SASEGT. CDR3: CASRPVGGGLSSYNEQFF. The DNA for the CDR3 is TGTGCCAGCAGGCCCGTGGGCGGGGGTTTGAGCTCCTACAATGAGCAGTTCTTC.

The chain couples TRBV12-5 to TRBJ1-5; D not certain. The length of the CDR3 is 11 residues. Deletions cut 1 base from V and 6 bases from J, with 1 base between. Germline values: CDR1 LGHNT, CDR2 FRNRAP. In DNA, the CDR3 is TGTGCTAGTGGTTTGGGTCAGCCCCAGCATTTT. It translates to CASGLGQPQHF.

This clonotype was recorded a few times. J is TRBJ2-3 and V is TRBV4-2; 11 positions agree with TRBD1. The CDR3 sequence is 14 residues long. Trimming at V came to 8 bases and at J to 6 bases, leaving 7 bases not matched to a gene. The germline CDR1 and CDR2 sequences are LGHNA and YNFKEQ. CDR3 loop: CASWDRGDSDTQYF. The CDR3 DNA is TGTGCCAGCTGGGACAGGGGGGATTCTGATACGCAGTATTTT.

CDR3 nucleotide sequence: TGTGCCAGCAGTGACGGGCTAGCGGGAGGGCCTTACGAGCAGTACTTC. It codes for CASSDGLAGGPYEQYF. The chain couples TRBV6-2 or TRBV6-3 to TRBJ2-5; TRBD2 agrees at 12 bases. Matching the DNA end better, TRBJ2-7 makes the J call doubtful. CDR3 length equals 16 residues. Germline V lookup: CDR1 MNHEY, CDR2 SVGEGT.

The chain is built from TRBV20-1 and TRBJ2-7; D uncertain. Germline CDR1 reads DFQATT; CDR2 reads SNEGSKA (reference sequence). Trimming stripped 2 bases from V and 1 base from J, with 15 bases between. This CDR3 is 15 amino acids long. The CDR3 region is CSARPTTQLSYEQYF. In DNA form, the CDR3 reads TGCAGTGCTAGACCGACGACCCAGCTGTCCTACGAGCAGTACTTC.

The rearrangement links TRBV9 to TRBJ2-3; 7 bases align to TRBD1. CDR1 SGDLS and CDR2 YYNGEE come from the germline V gene. This CDR3 region has 15 residues. The junction had 7 bases not matched to a gene; V was cut back by 4 bases and J by 2 bases. This CDR3 is CASSKRTGPTDTQYF. CDR3 in DNA: TGTGCCAGCAGCAAACGGACAGGACCCACAGATACGCAGTATTTT. The full variable domain, with the rest looked up from reference TRBV9 and TRBJ2-3, is DSGVTQTPKHLITATGQRVTLRCSPRSGDLSVYWYQQSLDQGLQFLIQYYNGEERAKGNILERFSAQQFPDLHSELNLSSLELGDSALYFCASSKRTGPTDTQYFGPGTRLTVL.

This clonotype was detected only once. This chain links TRBV7-7 with TRBJ2-1, with 7 bases matching TRBD1. Germline V gives CDR1 SSHAT, CDR2 FNYEAQ (reference sequence). Trimming took 5 bases from V and 4 from J; bases not matched to a gene: 8. The CDR3 spans 15 residues. CDR3 residues: CASSRDREDYNEQFF. CDR3 nucleotide sequence: TGTGCCAGCAGCCGGGACAGAGAAGATTACAATGAGCAGTTCTTC.

V is TRBV20-1 and J is TRBJ2-7; the match to TRBD1 covers 10 bases. J was trimmed by 6 bases and V by 6 bases; bases with no gene match: 11. Germline loops: CDR1 DFQATT, CDR2 SNEGSKA (reference sequence). This CDR3 spans 14 amino acids. Written as DNA, the CDR3 is TGCAGTGCAGCCCCGGGACAGGGGTTGCGCGAGCAGTACTTC. Translating gives CSAAPGQGLREQYF.

The rearrangement joins TRBV6-1 to TRBJ2-7; 8 nucleotides line up with TRBD1. This CDR3 is 16 amino acids long. CDR1 is MNHNS and CDR2 is SASEGT in the germline V gene. V lost 5 bases, J lost 2 bases, and 11 bases stayed unmatched. The CDR3: CASSKRQGTVTYEQYF. The CDR3 DNA is TGTGCCAGCAGTAAAAGACAGGGGACGGTCACCTACGAGCAGTACTTC.

The V call is TRBV20-1, the J call TRBJ2-5; 8 bases map to TRBD2. The CDR3 has 15 residues. The V segment lost 5 bases and the J segment 4 bases; nucleotides outside the gene matches: 12. Germline loops: CDR1 DFQATT, CDR2 SNEGSKA (reference sequence). DNA for the CDR3: TGCAGTGCTGCCGGGGGGGGCGGGAGGATAGAGACCCAGTACTTC. Its protein product is CSAAGGGGRIETQYF.

In regard to this clonotype: It may be a read error: a sequence one base away is much more abundant. The rearrangement joins TRBV20-1 to TRBJ2-1, with D possibly matching TRBD2 (5 bases). The CDR3 covers 15 residues. Germline-derived CDR1 and CDR2 are DFQATT and SNEGSKA (reference sequence). V lost 3 bases and J 12 bases, leaving 24 bases between the germline ends. In nucleotides, the CDR3 is TGCAGTGCTAGGAGGACCGGGATCTCCCGGCAAAGGCAGTTCTTC. Translated: CSARRTGISRQRQFF.

In this sample, this clonotype turned up a few times. The chain recombines TRBV20-1 with TRBJ2-5; 11 nucleotides match TRBD1. The CDR3 loop spans 15 amino acids. Per the germline V gene, CDR1 is DFQATT and CDR2 is SNEGSKA (reference sequence). V shed 2 bases, J shed 4 bases, and the junction held 6 bases outside the gene matches. The CDR3 loop reads CSARSGQGAGETQYF. CDR3 sequence (DNA): TGCAGTGCTAGATCTGGACAGGGGGCGGGAGAGACCCAGTACTTC.

This chain links TRBV6-6 with TRBJ1-2, with D possibly TRBD1 on 5 matching bases. The ends were cut back, 0 bases at V and 6 bases at J, with 14 bases in the middle. Germline V gives CDR1 MNHNY, CDR2 SVGAGI (reference sequence). The CDR3 sequence is 15 residues long. The DNA of the CDR3 is TGTGCCAGCAGTTACTCGATGTTGGGGGTGGATGGCTACACCTTC. This sequence encodes CASSYSMLGVDGYTF.